One and the same sample provided the 26 T cell receptor beta chains below, sequenced in a study of radiotherapy plus CTLA-4 blockade in lung cancer. Assay used: immunoSEQ multiplex PCR; TCRdb lists only in-frame clones, some missing. The sample records nearly 110,000 clones, around 85% being singletons. Sequencing was performed on peripheral blood, taken from a patient treated with radiotherapy plus ipilimumab. The receptors come from a human donor with non-small cell lung cancer that progressed on radiotherapy plus ipilimumab. Some clones in this sample may be carry-over from other donors' samples.

J is TRBJ2-3 and V is TRBV7-3; D may match TRBD1 or TRBD2 (5 bases each). Germline V gene data show CDR1 as SGHTA and CDR2 as FQGTGA. This CDR3 is built from 15 residues. The V gene lost 4 bases and the J gene lost 5 bases, with 16 bases spanning the gap. The CDR3 loop reads CASSSRTGGGDTQYF. In DNA form, the CDR3 reads TGTGCCAGCAGCTCGCGCACCGGTGGGGGAGATACGCAGTATTTT. Complete variable domain (other parts from reference TRBV7-3 and TRBJ2-3): GAGVSQTPSNKVTEKGKYVELRCDPISGHTALYWYRQSLGQGPEFLIYFQGTGAADDSGLPNDRFFAVRPEGSVSTLKIQRTERGDSAVYLCASSSRTGGGDTQYFGPGTRLTVL.

This clone was seen a single time. J is TRBJ2-7 and V is TRBV16; 9 bases map to TRBD2. The CDR3 length is 15 residues. The J segment lost 0 bases and the V segment lost 4 bases, leaving 4 bases of the junction unmatched. The V gene's germline CDR1 is KGHSY and CDR2 FQNENV. DNA of the CDR3: TGTGCCAGCAGCCCAGGGACTAGCCCCTCCTACGAGCAGTACTTC. It specifies CASSPGTSPSYEQYF.

The rearrangement links TRBV6-1 to TRBJ1-5; D unclear. CDR3 length: 13 residues. Germline V gene lookup returns CDR1 MNHNS and CDR2 SASEGT. Trimming left V 5 bases short and J 0 bases short, with 5 bases between. The CDR3 sequence is CASSSGSNQPQHF. The DNA of the CDR3 is TGTGCCAGCAGTTCTGGTAGCAATCAGCCCCAGCATTTT.

This clone was picked up one time. The chain uses TRBV5-8 and TRBJ2-3, with TRBD1 identical over 8 bases. The trim removed 1 base at V and 5 bases at J, leaving 12 bases unmatched. From germline, CDR1 is SGHTS and CDR2 YDEGEE. The CDR3 runs 17 residues. CDR3 sequence (DNA): TGTGCCAGCAGCTTGAGGGGACAGGCGGACGGGGGAGATACGCAGTATTTT. Its protein is CASSLRGQADGGDTQYF.

The sample holds one count of this clone. The chain joins TRBV2 to TRBJ2-2, with unresolved D. This CDR3 has 11 amino acids. The ends were cut back, 4 bases at V and 9 bases at J, with 6 bases in the middle. The germline V gene encodes CDR1 SNHLY and CDR2 FYNNEI. This CDR3 reads CASSARRELFF. DNA of the CDR3: TGTGCCAGCAGTGCCCGTCGGGAGCTGTTTTTT.

The V and J genes are TRBV29-1 and TRBJ1-2, with TRBD1 as a possible D gene (6 bases). CDR1 is SQVTM, CDR2 ANQGSEA, per germline. The CDR3 spans 12 residues. Trimming took 7 bases from V and 6 from J, leaving 15 bases between them. CDR3 amino acids: CSAGAGRHGYTF. CDR3 nucleotides: TGCAGCGCAGGGGCCGGGAGGCATGGCTACACCTTC.

The chain couples TRBV28 to TRBJ2-7, with D maybe TRBD1 (6 bases). CDR1 and CDR2 (germline): MDHEN, SYDVKM. The CDR3 covers 13 residues. The V end was cut by 6 bases, the J end by 4 bases, with 13 bases between. CDR3 nucleotides: TGTGCCAGCAGCCCGGGACACCTATACGAGCAGTACTTC. Residues: CASSPGHLYEQYF.

The V gene is TRBV27, the J gene TRBJ2-5; TRBD1 is a possible D gene (7 bases). The V end lost 3 bases, the J end lost 5 bases, and 13 bases lay between the germline ends. Germline CDR1 MNHEY, CDR2 SMNVEV (reference sequence). The CDR3 length is 14 residues. CDR3: CASSLEGAEETQYF. Here the CDR3 DNA reads TGTGCCAGCAGTTTGGAGGGGGCGGAGGAGACCCAGTACTTC.

This rearrangement joins TRBV28 to TRBJ2-3, with 13 bases that match TRBD2. V was clipped by 3 bases and J by 2 bases; unmatched bases: 5. Germline-derived CDR1 and CDR2 are MDHEN and SYDVKM. The CDR3 is 17 amino acids. The CDR3 loop is CASSLTSGGPHTDTQYF. The CDR3 region has the DNA TGTGCCAGCAGTTTGACTAGCGGGGGGCCTCACACAGATACGCAGTATTTT.

Points on this clone: This may arise from a read error, as a much more abundant clone is one base away. The sample contains more than one DNA sequence encoding this CDR3. V gene TRBV5-4 combines with J gene TRBJ2-2, with no clear D. The V gene's germline CDR1 is SGHNT and CDR2 YYREEE (reference sequence). The CDR3 consists of 14 residues. The germline V and J ends were trimmed by 2 bases and 1 base, with 6 bases remaining between them. The DNA for the CDR3 is TGTGCCAGCAGCTTCGGCGGGAACACCGGGGAGCTGTTTTTT. Its translation: CASSFGGNTGELFF. The whole variable domain, filled in from reference TRBV5-4 and TRBJ2-2, reads ETGVTQSPTHLIKTRGQQVTLRCSSQSGHNTVSWYQQALGQGPQFIFQYYREEENGRGNFPPRFSGLQFPNYSSELNVNALELDDSALYLCASSFGGNTGELFFGEGSRLTVL.

The rearrangement joins TRBV5-1 to TRBJ2-5; a weak D match, TRBD2 (6 bases). This CDR3 spans 13 amino acids. In germline, CDR1 is SGHRS, CDR2 YFSETQ. Trimming removed 3 bases at V and 1 base at J, with 7 bases between. The chain's CDR3 is CASSWGVQETQYF. The CDR3 coding sequence is TGCGCCAGCAGCTGGGGGGTCCAAGAGACCCAGTACTTC. Combining the CDR3 with reference TRBV5-1 and TRBJ2-5 gives the whole variable domain KAGVTQTPRYLIKTRGQQVTLSCSPISGHRSVSWYQQTPGQGLQFLFEYFSETQRNKGNFPGRFSGRQFSNSRSEMNVSTLELGDSALYLCASSWGVQETQYFGPGTRLLVL.

Only one count was recorded for this clone. The chain carries TRBV7-3 and TRBJ2-7; 7 bases map to TRBD1. The CDR3 consists of 14 residues. J gave up 5 bases and V 2 bases, and 6 bases lay outside the gene matches. The V gene's germline CDR1 is SGHTA and CDR2 FQGTGA. CDR3 nucleotide sequence: TGTGCCAGCAGCTTATCAGCAGGACAGGACGAGCAGTACTTC. Its translation: CASSLSAGQDEQYF.

The chain has TRBV6-5 and TRBJ1-5, with unresolved D. V dropped 5 bases and J dropped 4 bases, with 6 bases sitting between them. The germline gives CDR1 MNHEY, CDR2 SVGAGI. CDR3 length: 12 amino acids. In nucleotides, the CDR3 is TGTGCCAGCAGTAGGGTAAATCAGCCCCAGCATTTT. Encoded protein: CASSRVNQPQHF.

V usage is TRBV4-2 and J usage is TRBJ1-5; unclear D gene. Germline V CDR1 and CDR2: LGHNA, YNFKEQ. Deletions cut 0 bases from V and 3 bases from J, with 18 bases between. The CDR3 spans 18 residues. CDR3 residues: CASSQDFGAGRSNQPQHF. In nucleotides, the CDR3 is TGTGCCAGCAGCCAAGATTTTGGTGCAGGAAGGTCCAATCAGCCCCAGCATTTT.

V gene TRBV7-9 combines with J gene TRBJ1-2, with D uncertain. This CDR3 has 12 residues. Deletions cut 1 base from V and 6 bases from J, with 6 bases between. CDR1 SEHNR and CDR2 FQNEAQ come from the germline V gene (reference sequence). CDR3 coding DNA: TGTGCCAGCAGCTTAGACCGTCATGGCTACACCTTC. Its translation is CASSLDRHGYTF.

This clone has a single count. Germline and junction disagree at one end, which may indicate a read error. The chain combines TRBV7-7 with TRBJ2-5; 9 bases fit TRBD2. Germline lookup yields CDR1 SSHAT and CDR2 FNYEAQ (reference sequence). This CDR3 contains 16 residues. The CDR3 sequence is CASSEGSGGREETQYF. The DNA of the CDR3 is TGTGCTAGCAGCGAAGGGAGCGGGGGGCGGGAGGAGACCCAGTACTTC.

The CDR3 loop is CASSLDRGHQPQHF. The CDR3 coding sequence is TGTGCCAGCAGCTTGGACAGGGGGCACCAGCCCCAGCATTTT. J is TRBJ1-5 and V is TRBV2; TRBD1 agrees at 11 bases. V was pared by 6 bases and J by 7 bases, with 5 bases of the junction left unmatched. The CDR3 totals 14 residues. The V gene's germline CDR1 is SNHLY and CDR2 FYNNEI.

The genes are TRBV6-5 and TRBJ2-7, with D maybe TRBD2 (6 bases). Germline lookup yields CDR1 MNHEY and CDR2 SVGAGI. The CDR3 consists of 15 residues. V was cut by 4 bases and J by 3 bases, with 16 bases left in between. CDR3 sequence reads: CASSSTGLVYYEQYF. CDR3 nucleotides: TGTGCCAGCAGTTCTACGGGACTCGTTTACTACGAGCAGTACTTC.

This clone has only one observation. V usage is TRBV19 and J usage is TRBJ1-5; unclear D gene. Germline V CDR1 and CDR2: LNHDA, SQIVND (reference sequence). This CDR3 contains 16 residues. V was clipped by 5 bases and J by 3 bases, with 17 bases between them. The CDR3 DNA reads as TGTGCCAGTAGTGCAAGAGCGGCGGCCGACAATCAGCCCCAGCATTTT. It yields the protein CASSARAAADNQPQHF.

The chain joins TRBV4-3 to TRBJ2-3, with TRBD2 as a possible D gene (6 bases). V was pared by 4 bases and J by 5 bases, with 10 bases between. The CDR3 runs to 13 residues. Germline CDR1 LGHNA, CDR2 YSLEER. CDR3 sequence: CASSPRGEDTQYF. The CDR3 nucleotides are TGCGCCAGCAGCCCCCGCGGGGAAGATACGCAGTATTTT.

The chain uses TRBV10-3 and TRBJ2-6; 8 bases agree with TRBD1. This CDR3 spans 17 amino acids. Unmatched junction bases numbered 7, after V lost 4 bases and J lost 2 bases. The germline V gene has CDR1 ENHRY and CDR2 SYGVKD. In nucleotides, the CDR3 is TGTGCCATCAGTGGAGGCAGGGGGCGCGCTGGGGCCAACGTCCTGACTTTC. It yields the protein CAISGGRGRAGANVLTF.

The chain employs TRBV6-1 and TRBJ2-7; 11 bases line up with TRBD1. The length of the CDR3 is 14 residues. V lost 5 bases, J lost 4 bases, and 4 bases stayed unmatched. CDR1 and CDR2 (germline): MNHNS, SASEGT. CDR3 amino acids: CASSTGQGAYEQYF. Here the CDR3 DNA reads TGTGCCAGCAGTACCGGACAGGGGGCGTACGAGCAGTACTTC.

The chain couples TRBV28 to TRBJ2-7, with D perhaps matching TRBD2 (5 bases). The germline V gene has CDR1 MDHEN and CDR2 SYDVKM. The V and J ends lost 6 bases and 3 bases respectively, with 15 bases between them. The CDR3 sequence is 14 residues long. The CDR3 DNA reads TGTGCCAGCAGAAAGGTCTTCGGACTCTACGAGCAGTACTTC. Translating it yields CASRKVFGLYEQYF.

This clone was found a few times. This chain uses TRBV11-2 with TRBJ1-3; no reliable D call. The CDR3 is 11 amino acids. The V gene lost 6 bases and the J gene lost 7 bases, with 7 bases spanning the gap. Germline CDR1 reads SGHAT; CDR2 reads FQNNGV. In DNA form, the CDR3 reads TGTGCCAGCAGGCGGGTGAACACCATATATTTT. Its protein is CASRRVNTIYF.

The chain is built from TRBV7-2 and TRBJ1-5; 7 bases align to TRBD1. The V and J ends lost 5 bases and 2 bases, in that order; junction bases with no gene match: 6. The CDR3 consists of 15 residues. Looked up from germline, CDR1 is SGHTA and CDR2 is FQGNSA. The CDR3 DNA reads TGTGCCAGCAGCCCAAGACAGGGAGGCAATCAGCCCCAGCATTTT. Amino acids: CASSPRQGGNQPQHF.

This clone was counted once. This sequence joins TRBV28 and TRBJ2-7; no definite D call. The germline V gene encodes CDR1 MDHEN and CDR2 SYDVKM. V was clipped by 9 bases and J by 0 bases, with 15 bases between them. The CDR3 has 14 residues. In nucleotides, the CDR3 is TGTGCCAGTCACACGTGGTCGAGCTCCTACGAGCAGTACTTC. Protein product: CASHTWSSSYEQYF.